This T cell receptor (delta chain) was captured in a study of Vδ1+ human thymocytes. Points from the study as a whole: Thymic TRG and TRD repertoires appeared highly polyclonal, with Gaussian CDR3 length distributions.

RNA was extracted from the cells and then reverse transcribed. The CDR3 regions were amplified by multiplex PCR from V-gene primers to a constant-region primer. TCRdb called clones anew from the multiplex PCR reads with CATT. In the table there are under 85,000 delta-chain clones, about 38% of which are singletons. For this clone: Its antigen is currently unknown.

V was pared by 4 bases and J by 0 bases, with 15 bases between. The CDR3 consists of 16 residues. CDR1 and CDR2 (germline): TSWWSYY, QGS. The sequence came from a boy younger than two who had congenital heart surgery. The chain recombines TRDV1 with TRDJ1; D call uncertain. The sequencing input was Vdelta1+ gamma-delta thymocytes from the thymus. Stated subset: FACS-sorted CD3+ TCRalphabeta- TCRVdelta1+ TCRVdelta2- thymocytes. The CDR3 bases are TGTGCTCTTGGGGGCATGACTCCAACTCACACCGATAAACTCATCTTT. It translates to CALGGMTPTHTDKLIF.